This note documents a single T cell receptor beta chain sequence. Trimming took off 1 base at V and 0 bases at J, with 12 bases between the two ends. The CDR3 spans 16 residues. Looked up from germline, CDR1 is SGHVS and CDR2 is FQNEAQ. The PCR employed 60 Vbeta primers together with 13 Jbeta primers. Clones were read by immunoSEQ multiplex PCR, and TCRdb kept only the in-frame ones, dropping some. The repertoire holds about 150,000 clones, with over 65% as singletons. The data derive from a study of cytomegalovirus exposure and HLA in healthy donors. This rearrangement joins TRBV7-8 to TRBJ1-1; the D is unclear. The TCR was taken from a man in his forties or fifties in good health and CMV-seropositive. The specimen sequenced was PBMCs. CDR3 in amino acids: CASSLGAAYMNTEAFF. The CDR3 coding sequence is TGTGCCAGCAGCTTAGGGGCAGCTTATATGAACACTGAAGCTTTCTTT.